The 26 T cell receptor beta chains below all came from one sample that was sequenced in a study of T cell changes during pregnancy in multiple sclerosis. Sequencing used immunoSEQ multiplex PCR; TCRdb keeps in-frame clones, though not all of them. Of around 92,000 clones listed, 80% to 95% were seen once; the top ten hold around 4.5%. Sample: peripheral blood, taken in the first trimester of pregnancy. Receptor source: a female donor with multiple sclerosis, enrolled in a pregnancy study.

This chain joins TRBV13 and TRBJ1-1; 8 bases align to TRBD1. J was trimmed by 4 bases and V by 5 bases; bases with no gene match: 9. Germline V CDR1 and CDR2: PRHDT, FYEKMQ (reference sequence). This CDR3 is built from 15 residues. The CDR3: CASSIRTGPITEAFF. Written as DNA, the CDR3 is TGTGCCAGCAGCATCCGGACAGGGCCAATCACTGAAGCTTTCTTT.

The chain has TRBV9 and TRBJ2-7, with D tentatively TRBD2 (6 bases). Germline CDR1 and CDR2: SGDLS and YYNGEE. The CDR3 totals 15 residues. Trimming shortened V by 1 base and J by 3 bases, and 14 bases separated the two germline ends. As DNA, the CDR3 is TGTGCCAGCAGCGTATCGGGGGACGCCGGCTACGAGCAGTACTTC. Translating it yields CASSVSGDAGYEQYF. The full variable domain, with the rest looked up from reference TRBV9 and TRBJ2-7, is DSGVTQTPKHLITATGQRVTLRCSPRSGDLSVYWYQQSLDQGLQFLIQYYNGEERAKGNILERFSAQQFPDLHSELNLSSLELGDSALYFCASSVSGDAGYEQYFGPGTRLTVT.

The V and J genes are TRBV19 and TRBJ2-7; 9 bases are shared with TRBD2. CDR1 and CDR2 from the germline V gene are LNHDA and SQIVND (reference sequence). The J segment lost 7 bases and the V segment lost 5 bases, leaving 9 bases of the junction unmatched. This CDR3 has 14 amino acids. Written as DNA, the CDR3 is TGTGCCAGTAGTTTCGGAGGGCTAGCGGGGGAGCAGTACTTC. Translated, it gives CASSFGGLAGEQYF. The complete variable domain, with remaining parts taken from reference TRBV19 and TRBJ2-7, reads DGGITQSPKYLFRKEGQNVTLSCEQNLNHDAMYWYRQDPGQGLRLIYYSQIVNDFQKGDIAEGYSVSREKKESFPLTVTSAQKNPTAFYLCASSFGGLAGEQYFGPGTRLTVT.

The chain recombines TRBV14 with TRBJ1-1; D unclear. The germline gives CDR1 SGHDN, CDR2 FVKESK. The CDR3 consists of 16 residues. V gave up 1 base and J gave up 6 bases, with 18 bases separating them. The CDR3 DNA sequence: TGTGCCAGCAGCCAAGCACGGTCGCGCATTCTCCCTGAAGCTTTCTTT. This codes for CASSQARSRILPEAFF.

The chain employs TRBV27 and TRBJ2-1; possibly TRBD2 for D (6 bases). Germline values: CDR1 MNHEY, CDR2 SMNVEV (reference sequence). V was trimmed by 8 bases and J by 6 bases, leaving 17 bases between them. This CDR3 comprises 14 residues. The CDR3 sequence is CASWDLRGSNEQFF. CDR3 DNA sequence: TGTGCCAGCTGGGACCTACGGGGGAGCAATGAGCAGTTCTTC.

The chain links TRBV13 to TRBJ1-6; D perhaps matches TRBD1 (6 bases). V was clipped by 5 bases and J by 8 bases, with 22 bases between them. Germline V gene lookup returns CDR1 PRHDT and CDR2 FYEKMQ (reference sequence). The CDR3 totals 17 residues. The CDR3 nucleotides read TGTGCCAGCAGCCAAAGGGACTACAGGGTTTCAGATTCACCCCTCCACTTT. Protein: CASSQRDYRVSDSPLHF. The variable domain in full, completed from reference TRBV13 and TRBJ1-6, reads AAGVIQSPRHLIKEKRETATLKCYPIPRHDTVYWYQQGPGQDPQFLISFYEKMQSDKGSIPDRFSAQQFSDYHSELNMSSLELGDSALYFCASSQRDYRVSDSPLHFGNGTRLTVT.

CDR3 nucleotide sequence: TGTGCCAGCAGTCAGGCAGCGGGGGGGCTCGACGAGCAGTACTTC. It encodes CASSQAAGGLDEQYF. The chain uses TRBV6-4 and TRBJ2-7; 10 bases match TRBD2. The CDR3 has 15 residues. Germline assignment: CDR1 MRHNA and CDR2 SNTAGT. V was pared by 5 bases and J by 5 bases, with 9 bases of the junction left unmatched.

The V gene is TRBV13, the J gene TRBJ2-1; D is unresolved. The CDR3 has 11 residues. Germline V gene sequence: CDR1 PRHDT, CDR2 FYEKMQ (reference sequence). Trimming shortened V by 8 bases and J by 3 bases, and 5 bases separated the two germline ends. Here the CDR3 DNA reads TGTGCCAGCGGCATCTACAATGAGCAGTTCTTC. Translated: CASGIYNEQFF.

J is TRBJ1-4 and V is TRBV27; 7 bases line up with TRBD1. The ends lost 5 bases at V and 6 bases at J; junction bases unmatched: 12. Germline lookup yields CDR1 MNHEY and CDR2 SMNVEV (reference sequence). The CDR3 totals 16 residues. Here the CDR3 DNA reads TGTGCCAGCAGTACCACTCGTTCCAGGGGGGATGAAAAACTGTTTTTT. Amino acid sequence: CASSTTRSRGDEKLFF.

This chain joins TRBV9 and TRBJ2-2; D may be TRBD1 (5 bases). The V gene's germline CDR1 is SGDLS and CDR2 YYNGEE. The CDR3 is 14 amino acids. Trimming left V 5 bases short and J 5 bases short, with 13 bases between. CDR3 residues: CASRTGSGTGELFF. The CDR3 DNA reads TGTGCCAGCAGAACAGGATCAGGGACCGGGGAGCTGTTTTTT.

This clone was observed a handful of times. The chain combines TRBV4-2 with TRBJ1-1, with D possibly matching TRBD1 (6 bases). V dropped 5 bases and J dropped 8 bases, with 9 bases sitting between them. Germline CDR1 and CDR2: LGHNA and YNFKEQ. The CDR3 has 11 amino acids. CDR3 bases: TGTGCCAGCAGCACAGGGCCCGAAGCTTTCTTT. The encoded protein is CASSTGPEAFF.

This clone was picked up one time. This rearrangement joins TRBV5-1 to TRBJ1-1, with D possibly matching TRBD1 (6 bases). The V gene lost 3 bases and the J gene lost 0 bases, with 15 bases spanning the gap. CDR3 length: 16 residues. From germline, CDR1 is SGHRS and CDR2 YFSETQ. CDR3 bases: TGCGCCAGCAGCTCCCTCACAACAGGGTTGAACACTGAAGCTTTCTTT. Amino acids: CASSSLTTGLNTEAFF.

The V gene is TRBV9, the J gene TRBJ2-5; 7 positions agree with TRBD2. CDR1 and CDR2 (germline): SGDLS, YYNGEE. Trimming took 4 bases from V and 3 from J; bases not matched to a gene: 9. The CDR3 is made up of 15 amino acids. CDR3 in DNA: TGTGCCAGCAGCCCCGGAGCGGGGTACAAAGAGACCCAGTACTTC. This encodes CASSPGAGYKETQYF.

The chain uses TRBV6-1 and TRBJ2-5; TRBD2 matches at 15 bases. The CDR3 covers 16 residues. Germline assignment: CDR1 MNHNS and CDR2 SASEGT. With 4 bases clipped from V and 5 bases from J, the junction kept 5 bases outside the gene matches. CDR3 protein: CASSGGLAGGIETQYF. The CDR3, as DNA: TGTGCCAGCAGTGGAGGACTAGCGGGGGGGATCGAGACCCAGTACTTC.

This rearrangement joins TRBV29-1 to TRBJ2-1; TRBD1 matches at 10 bases. The CDR3 extends over 16 amino acids. V lost 1 base and J lost 6; bases outside the gene matches: 9. Germline CDR1 reads SQVTM; CDR2 reads ANQGSEA. This CDR3 reads CSVEVGPGTGVNEQFF. The CDR3, as DNA: TGCAGCGTTGAAGTTGGGCCCGGGACAGGGGTCAATGAGCAGTTCTTC.

The V call is TRBV14, the J call TRBJ1-1, with D possibly TRBD1 on 5 matching bases. Trimming pared 1 base from V and 11 bases from J, leaving 11 bases between. Germline V gives CDR1 SGHDN, CDR2 FVKESK. The CDR3 covers 12 residues. The CDR3 sequence is CASSQAQGEAFF. The CDR3 region has the DNA TGTGCCAGCAGCCAAGCTCAGGGTGAGGCTTTCTTT.

This rearrangement joins TRBV7-8 to TRBJ2-5; TRBD2 is a possible D gene (6 bases). V was clipped by 1 base and J by 5 bases, with 14 bases between them. The CDR3 consists of 15 residues. Germline V gives CDR1 SGHVS, CDR2 FQNEAQ. CDR3 coding DNA: TGTGCCAGCAGCTTAGGACTAGGTCCCACGGAGACCCAGTACTTC. Encoded protein: CASSLGLGPTETQYF.

The chain is built from TRBV2 and TRBJ1-4, with 11 positions matching TRBD1. With V trimmed by 5 bases and J by 9 bases, 11 bases remained unmatched. This CDR3 comprises 16 residues. Germline V lookup: CDR1 SNHLY, CDR2 FYNNEI. The CDR3 bases are TGTGCCAGCAGTACCCCAGGGACAGGGGGAAGTAAAAAACTGTTTTTT. Its translation: CASSTPGTGGSKKLFF.

On this clone itself: The same CDR3 is also encoded by other DNA sequences in this sample. V gene TRBV29-1 combines with J gene TRBJ1-3; D call uncertain. There are 11 residues in the CDR3. The ends were cut back, 4 bases at V and 3 bases at J, with 4 bases in the middle. Per the germline V gene, CDR1 is SQVTM and CDR2 is ANQGSEA. CDR3 loop: CSVVLGNTIYF. CDR3 sequence (DNA): TGCAGCGTTGTCCTTGGAAACACCATATATTTT.

The CDR3 reads CASSLGGSPAAFF. CDR3 bases: TGTGCCAGCAGCTTGGGCGGCAGTCCTGCGGCTTTCTTT. The V call is TRBV5-6, the J call TRBJ1-1; D is uncertain. The CDR3 extends over 13 amino acids. The germline CDR1 and CDR2 sequences are SGHDT and YYEEEE. Between the trimmed V and J ends, which lost 0 bases and 11 bases, there was a span of 14 bases. The whole variable domain, filled in from reference TRBV5-6 and TRBJ1-1, reads DAGVTQSPTHLIKTRGQQVTLRCSPKSGHDTVSWYQQALGQGPQFIFQYYEEEERQRGNFPDRFSGHQFPNYSSELNVNALLLGDSALYLCASSLGGSPAAFFGQGTRLTVV.

The chain uses TRBV11-2 and TRBJ2-4; TRBD2 matches 13 bases. The CDR3 consists of 15 residues. Germline-derived CDR1 and CDR2 are SGHAT and FQNNGV. Trimming took 1 base from V and 9 from J; bases not matched to a gene: 3. DNA for the CDR3: TGTGCCAGCAGCTTAGTGACTAGCGGGGGGAGCATTCAGTACTTC. Encoded protein: CASSLVTSGGSIQYF.

V and J are TRBV2 and TRBJ1-1; D possibly corresponds to TRBD1 (5 bases). Deletions cut 3 bases from V and 0 bases from J, with 8 bases between. CDR1 and CDR2 (germline): SNHLY, FYNNEI. CDR3 length equals 14 residues. CDR3 sequence (DNA): TGTGCCAGCAGTGAGGGGCGGATGAACACTGAAGCTTTCTTT. Protein product: CASSEGRMNTEAFF.

The chain joins TRBV23-1 to TRBJ2-2, with 8 bases matching TRBD1. TRBV23-1 is an open reading frame whose function is uncertain. The CDR3 sequence is 14 residues long. V lost 3 bases and J lost 5; bases outside the gene matches: 2. The CDR3 bases are TGCGCCAGCAGTCAGGACAGGGCTACCGGGGAGCTGTTTTTT. It encodes CASSQDRATGELFF.

This chain links TRBV13 with TRBJ2-5; D is possibly TRBD2 (7 bases). This CDR3 contains 13 residues. Germline assignment: CDR1 PRHDT and CDR2 FYEKMQ (reference sequence). Trimming pared 2 bases from V and 4 bases from J, leaving 8 bases between. The CDR3 protein is CASSLRGAETQYF. CDR3 sequence (DNA): TGTGCCAGCAGCTTACGGGGGGCAGAGACCCAGTACTTC.

Worth noting for this clone: Other nucleotide sequences in the sample specify the same CDR3. The chain links TRBV6-1 to TRBJ1-4, with a weak D call TRBD1 (6 bases). Per germline, CDR1 MNHNS and CDR2 SASEGT. The V and J ends lost 3 bases and 7 bases respectively, with 12 bases between them. This CDR3 spans 14 amino acids. Here the CDR3 DNA reads TGTGCCAGCAGTGAGGGCACAGGGAGTGAAAAACTGTTTTTT. Its protein product is CASSEGTGSEKLFF.

The rearrangement joins TRBV13 to TRBJ2-1, with D unresolved. The germline CDR1 and CDR2 sequences are PRHDT and FYEKMQ (reference sequence). Trimming took 6 bases from V and 12 from J, leaving 24 bases between them. The CDR3 extends over 15 amino acids. The CDR3 DNA sequence: TGTGCCAGCAGTTCCCGGAGCCGGTCGAAGGCCGCGCAGTTCTTC. Amino acid sequence: CASSSRSRSKAAQFF.